This TCR beta chain was documented in a study of blood T cells in healthy people across ages. Study background: About one barcoded beta molecule per two T cells was the capture yield of template switching. Study-level points and caveats: There were more naive CD4+ cells and higher diversity in long-lived donors than in aged donors.

Approximately 9 milliliters of peripheral blood were drawn from each donor into EDTA-treated tubes. The authors isolated at least 7 million PBMCs per sample. Germline CDR1 reads SQVTM; CDR2 reads ANQGSEA. This CDR3 comprises 13 residues. Trimming took 5 bases from V and 7 from J; bases not matched to a gene: 8. With a J-beta primer mix and a sample-barcoded 5' primer, a second PCR ran about 7 to 12 cycles. TCRdb processed the 5' RACE reads anew with MiXCR; each CDR3 protein has one entry. Found here are 1,500,000 or so distinct CDR3 sequences, 40% to 45% of them singletons; the top ten hold under 5%. This clonotype turned up a few times. Its antigen is not identified.

The rearrangement links TRBV29-1 to TRBJ2-1, with 7 bases lining up with TRBD1. The material sequenced was blood. The clonotype originates from a woman in her late teens or twenties in good health. CDR3 sequence reads: CSVRGRQLNEQFF. The CDR3 nucleotides are TGCAGCGTTAGGGGGCGGCAATTAAATGAGCAGTTCTTC.